Listed here are 32 T cell receptor beta chains from one sample, sequenced in a study of blood T cell repertoires in COVID-19 (TCRdb year 2020). The library was prepared using the immunoSEQ multiplex PCR assay. TCRdb took over this immuneACCESS table, retaining in-frame rearrangements with V and J assigned. Such tables are incomplete; in checked studies, under half of the missing clones stem from an unresolved V gene, and the remainder is unexplained. The sample table lists just under 250,000 clones, roughly 91% of them with a count of one. The ten most abundant clones make up roughly 4% of the sample. The sample comprised PBMCs or T cells enriched from blood (not recorded which). Receptor source: a woman aged 30 to 39 who had recovered from COVID-19.

The chain recombines TRBV9 with TRBJ2-2; possibly TRBD1 for D (5 bases). V was cut by 1 base and J by 4 bases, with 11 bases left in between. This CDR3 has 15 residues. Germline-derived CDR1 and CDR2 are SGDLS and YYNGEE. CDR3 DNA: TGTGCCAGCAGCGTATTCAGGGAAGGCACCGGGGAGCTGTTTTTT. Translation gives CASSVFREGTGELFF.

The rearrangement joins TRBV7-9 to TRBJ1-2; tentatively, D is TRBD1 (6 bases). The V gene lost 1 base and the J gene lost 8 bases, with 17 bases spanning the gap. Germline V gene lookup returns CDR1 SEHNR and CDR2 FQNEAQ (reference sequence). The length of the CDR3 is 15 residues. In DNA, the CDR3 is TGTGCCAGCAGCTTAGGTTTTGGACAGCAGGAGGGCTACACCTTC. This translates into CASSLGFGQQEGYTF. Together with reference TRBV7-9 and TRBJ1-2, the CDR3 gives the full variable domain: DTGVSQNPRHKITKRGQNVTFRCDPISEHNRLYWYRQTLGQGPEFLTYFQNEAQLEKSRLLSDRFSAERPKGSFSTLEIQRTEQGDSAMYLCASSLGFGQQEGYTFGSGTRLTVV.

The chain joins TRBV19 to TRBJ1-6; D may be TRBD1 (6 bases). Trimming left V 0 bases short and J 7 bases short, with 19 bases between. The CDR3 consists of 18 residues. In germline, CDR1 is LNHDA, CDR2 SQIVND (reference sequence). The CDR3 DNA reads TGTGCCAGTAGTATAGATTTGCGAACTACAGGGTTCAATTCACCCCTCCACTTT. It specifies CASSIDLRTTGFNSPLHF. The complete variable domain, with remaining parts taken from reference TRBV19 and TRBJ1-6, reads DGGITQSPKYLFRKEGQNVTLSCEQNLNHDAMYWYRQDPGQGLRLIYYSQIVNDFQKGDIAEGYSVSREKKESFPLTVTSAQKNPTAFYLCASSIDLRTTGFNSPLHFGNGTRLTVT.

V gene TRBV4-3 combines with J gene TRBJ1-2; 8 nucleotides align to TRBD1. The CDR3 runs to 18 residues. V shed 2 bases and J 1 base; nucleotides not matched to a gene: 12. From germline, CDR1 is LGHNA and CDR2 YSLEER. The CDR3 spells CASSQYKDRDLNNYGYTF. CDR3 sequence (DNA): TGCGCCAGCAGCCAATACAAGGACAGGGACCTCAATAACTATGGCTACACCTTC.

Only a few counts were recorded for this clone. CDR3 in DNA: TGCGCCAGCAGCCCCTTGGGACTAATTCGGACTGAAGCTTTCTTT. Its protein product is CASSPLGLIRTEAFF. The V and J genes are TRBV4-1 and TRBJ1-1; D is perhaps TRBD1 (5 bases). V gave up 4 bases and J gave up 5 bases, with 17 bases separating them. This CDR3 is built from 15 residues. In germline, CDR1 is MGHRA, CDR2 YSYEKL.

The chain employs TRBV19 and TRBJ2-7; the match to TRBD1 covers 7 bases. V trimming: 9 bases; J trimming: 2 bases; junction bases outside the gene matches: 10. Germline assignment: CDR1 LNHDA and CDR2 SQIVND (reference sequence). The CDR3 extends over 14 amino acids. CDR3: CASRKGTDTYEQYF. The DNA for the CDR3 is TGTGCCAGCCGCAAGGGGACAGACACCTACGAGCAGTACTTC.

The V and J genes are TRBV5-4 and TRBJ1-2, with D hard to call. V was cut by 4 bases and J by 6 bases, with 10 bases left in between. This CDR3 region has 12 residues. CDR1 is SGHNT, CDR2 YYREEE, per germline (reference sequence). The CDR3: CASSVRPDGYTF. The CDR3 DNA reads TGTGCCAGCAGCGTCCGTCCGGATGGCTACACCTTC.

The CDR3 DNA is TGTGCCTCCAGCCGACAGTTTAATGAAAAACTGTTTTTT. This encodes CASSRQFNEKLFF. The rearrangement uses TRBV19 and TRBJ1-4; weak D call: TRBD1 (5 bases). The CDR3 runs to 13 residues. V shed 11 bases and J shed 4 bases, with 14 bases lying between them. Germline assignment: CDR1 LNHDA and CDR2 SQIVND (reference sequence).

The chain carries TRBV15 and TRBJ1-5; D is possibly TRBD1 (5 bases). V was cut by 3 bases and J by 5 bases, with 14 bases left in between. The CDR3 contains 15 residues. Germline CDR1 LNHNV, CDR2 YYDKDF (reference sequence). The DNA of the CDR3 is TGTGCCACCAGCAGCGAGGGGAGGAAAGATCAGCCCCAGCATTTT. This codes for CATSSEGRKDQPQHF.

The rearrangement joins TRBV6-5 to TRBJ1-5; D is uncertain. This CDR3 region has 14 residues. CDR1 and CDR2 (germline): MNHEY, SVGAGI. V was trimmed by 5 bases and J by 0 bases, leaving 8 bases between them. This chain's CDR3 is CASSSAYSNQPQHF. As DNA, the CDR3 is TGTGCCAGCAGTAGCGCCTATAGCAATCAGCCCCAGCATTTT.

This clone turned up a few times. The chain has TRBV5-1 and TRBJ1-1; TRBD1 matches 7 bases. In germline, CDR1 is SGHRS, CDR2 YFSETQ. The CDR3 has 16 residues. The V gene end was trimmed by 4 bases and the J gene end by 0 bases; junction bases not matched to a gene: 9. CDR3 sequence reads: CASSRRDSEMNTEAFF. Written as DNA, the CDR3 is TGCGCCAGCAGCCGCCGGGACAGTGAAATGAACACTGAAGCTTTCTTT.

CDR3: CASSDQGMNTEAFF. In DNA, the CDR3 is TGTGCCAGCAGTGACCAGGGGATGAACACTGAAGCTTTCTTT. The genes are TRBV13 and TRBJ1-1, with D maybe TRBD1 (6 bases). The V end lost 6 bases, the J end lost 0 bases, and 11 bases lay between the germline ends. This CDR3 has 14 residues. Germline-derived CDR1 and CDR2 are PRHDT and FYEKMQ (reference sequence).

As concerns this clone: Its ends do not fully match the called genes, so a read error is possible. This chain links TRBV7-2 with TRBJ2-2; 11 positions match TRBD2. Germline CDR1 reads SGHTA; CDR2 reads FQGNSA. This CDR3 has 14 residues. CDR3: CASNLLAGAGELFF. The CDR3 DNA reads as TGTGCCAGCAACTTACTAGCGGGGGCCGGGGAGCTGTTTTTT.

The chain has TRBV14 and TRBJ1-5; no clear D. Trimming removed 4 bases from V and 4 bases from J, with 11 bases in between. Germline V gene lookup returns CDR1 SGHDN and CDR2 FVKESK. The CDR3 covers 14 residues. Here the CDR3 reads CASSPLGENQPQHF. The CDR3 region has the DNA TGTGCCAGCAGCCCCCTTGGAGAGAATCAGCCCCAGCATTTT.

This clone appeared a few times. The CDR3 DNA reads as TGTGCCAGCAGCTTGAGTTGGGCCTATGGCTACACCTTC. It yields the protein CASSLSWAYGYTF. V is TRBV5-4 and J is TRBJ1-2; unclear D gene. In germline, CDR1 is SGHNT, CDR2 YYREEE (reference sequence). The CDR3 extends over 13 amino acids. The V end was cut by 1 base, the J end by 4 bases, with 8 bases between.

V and J are TRBV27 and TRBJ2-1, with 9 bases fitting TRBD2. CDR1 is MNHEY, CDR2 SMNVEV, per germline (reference sequence). Trimming removed 6 bases from V and 8 bases from J; junction bases left unmatched: 11. The CDR3 covers 15 residues. CDR3 coding DNA: TGTGCCAGCAGCCCAGCGGGAGGCCCTTGGTATGAGCAGTTCTTC. It encodes CASSPAGGPWYEQFF.

The chain combines TRBV19 with TRBJ1-1; D unclear. The CDR3 totals 16 residues. V was trimmed by 9 bases and J by 0 bases, leaving 20 bases between them. Germline CDR1 reads LNHDA; CDR2 reads SQIVND (reference sequence). The CDR3 DNA sequence: TGTGCCAGCCACCAGGCGGGGAATTGGATGAACACTGAAGCTTTCTTT. Translating gives CASHQAGNWMNTEAFF.

The chain employs TRBV28 and TRBJ2-3, with TRBD1 identical over 11 bases. This CDR3 contains 17 residues. CDR1 is MDHEN, CDR2 SYDVKM, per germline. The ends lost 5 bases at V and 2 bases at J; junction bases unmatched: 9. CDR3 nucleotides: TGTGCCAGCAGTCGAACACGGGACAGGGGGTACACAGATACGCAGTATTTT. It codes for CASSRTRDRGYTDTQYF. The full variable domain, with the rest looked up from reference TRBV28 and TRBJ2-3, is DVKVTQSSRYLVKRTGEKVFLECVQDMDHENMFWYRQDPGLGLRLIYFSYDVKMKEKGDIPEGYSVSREKKERFSLILESASTNQTSMYLCASSRTRDRGYTDTQYFGPGTRLTVL.

This chain connects TRBV10-3 to TRBJ2-1; D perhaps matches TRBD2 (6 bases). The V end lost 4 bases, the J end lost 0 bases, and 10 bases lay between the germline ends. This CDR3 spans 15 amino acids. Germline V gives CDR1 ENHRY, CDR2 SYGVKD. The CDR3 here is CAISGLGSSYNEQFF. The CDR3 nucleotides are TGTGCCATCAGTGGACTAGGGAGCTCCTACAATGAGCAGTTCTTC.

A single count supports this clone. CDR3 in DNA: TGTGCCAGCAGCCAAGATACAGGGTACACCGGGGAGCTGTTTTTT. Protein product: CASSQDTGYTGELFF. The chain has TRBV4-2 and TRBJ2-2, with D possibly being TRBD1 (6 bases). Germline values: CDR1 LGHNA, CDR2 YNFKEQ. This CDR3 comprises 15 residues. The V end lost 0 bases, the J end lost 3 bases, and 8 bases lay between the germline ends.

This clone was counted a single time. The genes are TRBV7-8 and TRBJ1-1; the match to TRBD1 covers 11 bases. Germline CDR1 SGHVS, CDR2 FQNEAQ. The V gene end was trimmed by 5 bases and the J gene end by 5 bases; junction bases not matched to a gene: 7. The CDR3 length is 15 residues. The CDR3 bases are TGTGCCAGCAGCCTCGGACAGGGGGCAGGAACTGAAGCTTTCTTT. Its translation: CASSLGQGAGTEAFF.

This clone was observed a few times. This chain joins TRBV7-9 and TRBJ1-2; 7 bases align to TRBD1. V trimming: 3 bases; J trimming: 2 bases; junction bases outside the gene matches: 3. This CDR3 spans 14 amino acids. From germline, CDR1 is SEHNR and CDR2 FQNEAQ (reference sequence). The CDR3 region has the DNA TGTGCCAGCAGCTTGGGGGGACAGAACTATGGCTACACCTTC. Protein product: CASSLGGQNYGYTF.

The CDR3: CASSGEVKDRPVTDTQYF. The CDR3 region has the DNA TGTGCCAGCAGCGGAGAGGTGAAGGACAGACCAGTCACAGATACGCAGTATTTT. The gene calls are TRBV7-2 and TRBJ2-3; a possible D gene is TRBD1 (6 bases). CDR3 length: 18 residues. V lost 5 bases and J lost 2, with 23 bases in between. Germline V gene lookup returns CDR1 SGHTA and CDR2 FQGNSA. Complete variable domain (other parts from reference TRBV7-2 and TRBJ2-3): GAGVSQSPSNKVTEKGKDVELRCDPISGHTALYWYRQSLGQGLEFLIYFQGNSAPDKSGLPSDRFSAERTGGSVSTLTIQRTQQEDSAVYLCASSGEVKDRPVTDTQYFGPGTRLTVL.

There are a few counts of this clone. This chain links TRBV4-2 with TRBJ1-2; 9 bases line up with TRBD1. Per germline, CDR1 LGHNA and CDR2 YNFKEQ. This CDR3 is 16 amino acids long. The J segment lost 2 bases and the V segment lost 4 bases, leaving 8 bases of the junction unmatched. The CDR3 here is CASSLRTGEGNYGYTF. In DNA form, the CDR3 reads TGTGCCAGCAGCCTGCGGACAGGGGAGGGGAACTATGGCTACACCTTC.

This rearrangement joins TRBV9 to TRBJ2-3; perhaps TRBD2 as D (6 bases). Trimming cost V 0 bases and J 6 bases, with 23 bases left between them. Germline CDR1 SGDLS, CDR2 YYNGEE. The CDR3 loop spans 18 amino acids. The CDR3 loop reads CASSVGIGAGRSTDTQYF. The CDR3 DNA is TGTGCCAGCAGCGTAGGAATTGGGGCGGGACGGTCAACTGATACGCAGTATTTT.

This clone showed up just once. CDR3 region: CASRAKGELFF. In nucleotides, the CDR3 is TGTGCCAGCAGGGCCAAAGGGGAGCTGTTTTTT. The genes are TRBV12-3 or TRBV12-4 and TRBJ2-2; D gene ambiguous. V was shortened by 6 bases and J by 8 bases, with 7 bases between the two germline ends. The CDR3 extends over 11 amino acids.

The chain combines TRBV19 with TRBJ2-1; 7 bases line up with TRBD2. The CDR3 is made up of 16 amino acids. The V segment lost 3 bases and the J segment 7 bases; nucleotides outside the gene matches: 12. CDR1 and CDR2 from the germline V gene are LNHDA and SQIVND (reference sequence). In DNA, the CDR3 is TGTGCCAGTAGTATCCAAGGGGCGGGAGTTCAAAATGAGCAGTTCTTC. It encodes CASSIQGAGVQNEQFF.

The chain carries TRBV4-3 and TRBJ2-7; D remains ambiguous. Germline assignment: CDR1 LGHNA and CDR2 YSLEER. The V and J ends lost 0 bases and 3 bases respectively, with 6 bases between them. The CDR3 sequence is 13 residues long. The CDR3 DNA follows: TGCGCCAGCAGCCAAGAAATCCGCTACGAGCAGTACTTC. It translates to CASSQEIRYEQYF.

This clone was recorded a few times. The CDR3 DNA reads as TGTGCCAGCAGTGACTGGCCGGGACAATATAATTCACCCCTCCACTTT. This translates into CASSDWPGQYNSPLHF. V gene TRBV6-1 combines with J gene TRBJ1-6, with TRBD1 as a possible D gene (6 bases). V was pared by 3 bases and J by 4 bases, with 13 bases between. The CDR3 consists of 16 residues. CDR1 is MNHNS and CDR2 is SASEGT in the germline V gene.

This clone was seen once. The chain combines TRBV12-5 with TRBJ2-1; 7 nucleotides align to TRBD1. V was pared by 5 bases and J by 5 bases, with 6 bases of the junction left unmatched. CDR1 and CDR2 (germline): LGHNT, FRNRAP. The CDR3 extends over 14 amino acids. CDR3 loop: CASGPGTENNEQFF. The CDR3 coding sequence is TGTGCTAGTGGTCCCGGGACAGAAAACAATGAGCAGTTCTTC.

The V and J genes are TRBV7-2 and TRBJ1-1; a possible D gene is TRBD1 (6 bases). The CDR3 is 12 amino acids. CDR1 SGHTA and CDR2 FQGNSA come from the germline V gene. Written as DNA, the CDR3 is TGTGCTTGCGGGGGCTCTAACACTGAAGCTTTCTTT. This gives the protein CACGGSNTEAFF.

The chain has TRBV19 and TRBJ1-1, with D possibly TRBD1 on 5 matching bases. V lost 2 bases and J 0 bases, leaving 16 bases between the germline ends. Germline lookup yields CDR1 LNHDA and CDR2 SQIVND (reference sequence). The CDR3 extends over 17 amino acids. The CDR3 loop is CASSISKAGFVNTEAFF. The CDR3 DNA reads as TGTGCCAGTAGTATAAGTAAGGCAGGGTTCGTGAACACTGAAGCTTTCTTT.